These T cell receptor beta chains were read from a single sample in a study of OX40 agonist ivuxolimab in advanced cancers. TCRdb's copy holds only in-frame clones and misses some; the assay was immunoSEQ multiplex PCR. This table holds more than 50,000 clones, around 85% found once. The sample here was CD4+ or CD8+ T cells sorted from blood, taken in a trial of the OX40 agonist ivuxolimab. These receptors all come from an adult with an advanced solid tumor such as melanoma, head and neck, liver or kidney cancer. CDR3s include the opening cysteine and the closing phenylalanine or tryptophan. The D gene is left open where the match is weak. The size field is filled for only some rows; it gives once, few, many or a size class.

CASNVGGQGVSGANVLTF,TGTGCCAGTAACGTAGGCGGTCAGGGAGTAAGTGGGGCCAACGTCCTGACTTTC,NA,NA,TRBJ2-6,TRBV19
CASSIRYVADTQYF,TGTGCCAGTAGTATAAGATACGTGGCAGATACGCAGTATTTT,NA,NA,TRBJ2-3,TRBV19
CASSLGLGSTDTQYF,TGCGCCAGCAGCTTGGGTTTAGGTTCCACAGATACGCAGTATTTT,NA,NA,TRBJ2-3,TRBV5-1
CAGPGKNTEAFF,TGTGCCGGGCCTGGGAAAAACACTGAAGCTTTCTTT,NA,NA,TRBJ1-1,TRBV28
CASSGASQGALHF,TGTGCCAGCAGTGGAGCGTCACAAGGAGCCCTCCACTTT,NA,NA,TRBJ1-6,TRBV2
CSVALYNEQFF,TGCAGCGTTGCCCTCTACAATGAGCAGTTCTTC,NA,NA,TRBJ2-1,TRBV29-1
CASSALRLATTTYEQYF,TGTGCCAGCAGTGCATTGAGACTAGCGACCACGACCTACGAGCAGTACTTC,NA,TRBD2,TRBJ2-7,TRBV6-1
CASSFRRELDGYTF,TGCGCCAGCAGCTTCCGCCGGGAGTTGGATGGCTACACCTTC,few,NA,TRBJ1-2,TRBV5-1
CASDRDFVSTGYTF,TGTGCCTCAGACAGGGATTTCGTCTCAACCGGCTACACCTTC,NA,TRBD1,TRBJ1-2,TRBV30
CASGPGPRDAGELFF,TGCGCCAGCGGCCCGGGGCCTAGGGACGCCGGGGAGCTGTTTTTT,NA,NA,TRBJ2-2,TRBV5-1
CASSLDRAPYNEQFF,TGTGCCAGCAGCCTGGACAGGGCCCCCTACAATGAGCAGTTCTTC,NA,TRBD1,TRBJ2-1,TRBV5-6
CASSNDRGPTEKLFF,TGTGCCAGTAGTAATGACAGGGGGCCGACTGAAAAACTGTTTTTT,few,TRBD1,TRBJ1-4,TRBV19
CASSWGETEKLYEQYF,TGTGCCAGCAGCTGGGGAGAAACTGAAAAGCTCTACGAGCAGTACTTC,NA,NA,TRBJ2-7,TRBV27
CASSEDRDYEQYF,TGTGCCAGCAGTGAGGACAGGGACTACGAGCAGTACTTC,NA,TRBD1,TRBJ2-7,TRBV27
CALRTDSSGNTIYF,TGTGCCCTGAGGACGGATTCCTCTGGAAACACCATATATTTT,NA,NA,TRBJ1-3,TRBV7-9
CASSSPRLSTGELFF,TGTGCCAGCAGCTCCCCCCGGTTAAGCACCGGGGAGCTGTTTTTT,once,NA,TRBJ2-2,TRBV7-9
CASSVAGQGRGYTF,TGTGCCAGCAGCGTAGCTGGGCAGGGAAGGGGCTACACCTTC,NA,NA,TRBJ1-2,TRBV9
CASSLNSPANTIYF,TGTGCCAGCAGCTTAAATTCACCGGCCAACACCATATATTTT,NA,NA,TRBJ1-3,TRBV11-2
CASSLPTQPLQETQYF,TGTGCCAGCAGTTTACCCACTCAGCCCCTCCAAGAGACCCAGTACTTC,once,NA,TRBJ2-5,TRBV28
CASSPQGRGANVLTF,TGTGCCAGCAGTCCACAGGGGAGAGGGGCCAACGTCCTGACTTTC,once,TRBD1,TRBJ2-6,TRBV25-1